This T cell receptor beta chain appears in the sequencing data of a study of technical replicates of blood from a few donors. Generated by immunoSEQ multiplex PCR, the TCRdb table keeps only in-frame clones and is missing some. Of 55,000 to 65,000 clones in the sample, 80% to 90% were seen once. The CDR3 extends over 12 amino acids. Germline V lookup: CDR1 SGHTA, CDR2 FQGTGA. The germline V and J ends were trimmed by 6 bases and 7 bases, with 12 bases remaining between them. The sequenced sample was PBMCs. This TCR was recovered from a human donor in good health. Some clones in this sample may be carry-over from other donors' samples. The chain carries TRBV7-3 and TRBJ1-1, with D maybe TRBD1 (6 bases). CDR3 coding DNA: TGTGCCAGCAGTCGTAGGGGGGGTGAAGCTTTCTTT. Protein: CASSRRGGEAFF. The variable domain in full, completed from reference TRBV7-3 and TRBJ1-1, reads GAGVSQTPSNKVTEKGKYVELRCDPISGHTALYWYRQSLGQGPEFLIYFQGTGAADDSGLPNDRFFAVRPEGSVSTLKIQRTERGDSAVYLCASSRRGGEAFFGQGTRLTVV.